Presented here are 25 T cell receptor beta chains from one specimen sequenced in a study of blood T cell repertoires in COVID-19. Using immunoSEQ multiplex PCR, the repertoire was profiled, and TCRdb retains in-frame clones only, with some absent. This sample has 350,000 to 450,000 clones, with roughly four fifths found just once. Specimen: PBMCs or T cells enriched from blood (not recorded which). The receptors were gathered from a woman between 45 and 60 years old who had recovered from COVID-19.

The V gene is TRBV11-2, the J gene TRBJ2-7, with TRBD2 identical over 13 bases. Germline CDR1 SGHAT, CDR2 FQNNGV. The CDR3 is 14 amino acids. The ends lost 6 bases at V and 4 bases at J; junction bases unmatched: 3. CDR3 amino acids: CASRKLAGGYEQYF. CDR3 coding DNA: TGTGCCAGCAGAAAACTAGCGGGAGGGTACGAGCAGTACTTC. Combining the CDR3 with reference TRBV11-2 and TRBJ2-7 gives the whole variable domain EAGVAQSPRYKIIEKRQSVAFWCNPISGHATLYWYQQILGQGPKLLIQFQNNGVVDDSQLPKDRFSAERLKGVDSTLKIQPAKLEDSAVYLCASRKLAGGYEQYFGPGTRLTVT.

The V gene is TRBV5-1, the J gene TRBJ2-5, with 8 bases that match TRBD1. Germline V gene data show CDR1 as SGHRS and CDR2 as YFSETQ. The CDR3 consists of 13 residues. V gave up 0 bases and J gave up 5 bases; unmatched junction bases: 0. DNA for the CDR3: TGCGCCAGCAGCTTGGGGACAGGGGAGACCCAGTACTTC. Amino acid sequence: CASSLGTGETQYF.

The chain is built from TRBV11-2 and TRBJ1-4; D is unresolved. Trimming took off 2 bases at V and 7 bases at J, with 11 bases between the two ends. Germline V gives CDR1 SGHAT, CDR2 FQNNGV. CDR3 length: 14 residues. CDR3 bases: TGTGCCAGCAGCTTATCGGTAGGGAGTGAAAAACTGTTTTTT. Encoded protein: CASSLSVGSEKLFF.

The chain recombines TRBV5-1 with TRBJ2-7, with TRBD1 matching over 9 bases. The CDR3 length is 15 residues. Trimming at V came to 1 base and at J to 7 bases, leaving 9 bases not matched to a gene. The germline CDR1 and CDR2 sequences are SGHRS and YFSETQ. In DNA, the CDR3 is TGCGCCAGCAGCTTGTTATCGGGACAGGGATTTGAGCAGTACTTC. Encoded protein: CASSLLSGQGFEQYF.

This chain links TRBV5-1 with TRBJ2-5, with a possible D match to TRBD2 (5 bases). V was pared by 0 bases and J by 1 base, with 10 bases between. The CDR3 runs to 15 residues. CDR1 SGHRS and CDR2 YFSETQ come from the germline V gene. In nucleotides, the CDR3 is TGCGCCAGCAGCTTGGGCGGGCCTAGCCAAGAGACCCAGTACTTC. As protein: CASSLGGPSQETQYF.

This rearrangement joins TRBV12-3 or TRBV12-4 to TRBJ2-7; D is uncertain. V shed 4 bases and J shed 2 bases, with 3 bases lying between them. This CDR3 is built from 11 residues. The CDR3 spells CASSSPYEQYF. The CDR3 region has the DNA TGTGCCAGCAGTTCTCCCTACGAGCAGTACTTC.

The chain combines TRBV18 with TRBJ2-3; 8 nucleotides match TRBD2. The CDR3 runs to 20 residues. Germline values: CDR1 KGHSH, CDR2 LQKENI. With V trimmed by 6 bases and J by 6 bases, 26 bases remained unmatched. CDR3 protein: CASSPMGHSGGRSDRDTQYF. The CDR3 bases are TGTGCCAGCTCCCCCATGGGGCACAGCGGGGGCCGCAGTGATCGGGATACGCAGTATTTT.

The CDR3 protein is CASSGGDSGRGYTF. The CDR3 DNA is TGTGCCAGCAGCGGAGGGGACTCCGGAAGGGGCTACACCTTC. This chain connects TRBV7-9 to TRBJ1-2; possible D gene TRBD1, 5 bases. This CDR3 comprises 14 residues. V was cut by 5 bases and J by 8 bases, with 18 bases left in between. CDR1 is SEHNR, CDR2 FQNEAQ, per germline (reference sequence).

The rearrangement uses TRBV7-2 and TRBJ2-7; D possibly corresponds to TRBD2 (5 bases). The ends were cut back, 4 bases at V and 3 bases at J, with 16 bases in the middle. Germline V gene data show CDR1 as SGHTA and CDR2 as FQGNSA. The CDR3 is 15 residues long. Here the CDR3 reads CASSSSPSRVYEQYF. The CDR3 DNA sequence: TGTGCCAGCAGCTCCTCGCCTAGCCGAGTCTACGAGCAGTACTTC.

This clone has a handful of counts. CDR3 DNA: TGTGCCAGCGTAAAGCCTTTGGGGCAGGGAAATACTGAAGCTTTCTTT. The encoded protein is CASVKPLGQGNTEAFF. The chain carries TRBV28 and TRBJ1-1, with D perhaps matching TRBD1 (5 bases). Germline values: CDR1 MDHEN, CDR2 SYDVKM. CDR3 size: 16 residues. The ends were cut back, 8 bases at V and 5 bases at J, with 24 bases in the middle. Full variable domain (remainder filled in from reference TRBV28 and TRBJ1-1): DVKVTQSSRYLVKRTGEKVFLECVQDMDHENMFWYRQDPGLGLRLIYFSYDVKMKEKGDIPEGYSVSREKKERFSLILESASTNQTSMYLCASVKPLGQGNTEAFFGQGTRLTVV.

The V and J genes are TRBV27 and TRBJ2-3; 7 nucleotides align to TRBD2. The CDR3 runs to 15 residues. Trimming took 3 bases from V and 1 from J; bases not matched to a gene: 4. Germline loops: CDR1 MNHEY, CDR2 SMNVEV (reference sequence). CDR3 DNA: TGTGCCAGCAGTTTTGAGCGGGACGGCACAGATACGCAGTATTTT. Amino acid sequence: CASSFERDGTDTQYF.

The chain recombines TRBV20-1 with TRBJ2-2; 11 bases are a match to TRBD2. CDR1 DFQATT and CDR2 SNEGSKA come from the germline V gene (reference sequence). With 3 bases clipped from V and 8 bases from J, the junction kept 5 bases outside the gene matches. This CDR3 is built from 14 residues. The CDR3 here is CSASILAGEGELFF. The CDR3 DNA is TGCAGTGCTAGTATACTAGCGGGAGAGGGGGAGCTGTTTTTT.

The table lists this clone with a few counts. The chain carries TRBV14 and TRBJ2-7, with 8 bases fitting TRBD2. CDR1 is SGHDN, CDR2 FVKESK, per germline. CDR3 length: 15 residues. V shed 3 bases, J shed 6 bases, and the junction held 10 bases outside the gene matches. CDR3 amino acids: CASSHRGGRVLEQYF. The DNA for the CDR3 is TGTGCCAGCAGCCATCGGGGGGGCCGGGTCCTCGAGCAGTACTTC.

V gene TRBV7-2 combines with J gene TRBJ2-7; the match to TRBD2 covers 7 bases. This CDR3 spans 16 amino acids. The germline V gene encodes CDR1 SGHTA and CDR2 FQGNSA. With V trimmed by 5 bases and J by 2 bases, 12 bases remained unmatched. The CDR3 DNA is TGTGCCAGCAGCCCCAGCGGGGCAGGGATCCCCTACGAGCAGTACTTC. As protein: CASSPSGAGIPYEQYF.

This chain joins TRBV2 and TRBJ2-3; TRBD2 agrees at 9 bases. Trimming took 6 bases from V and 5 from J; bases not matched to a gene: 6. The CDR3 sequence is 14 residues long. Germline CDR1 is SNHLY and CDR2 is FYNNEI. CDR3 nucleotide sequence: TGTGCCAGCAGACCAAGGACTAGCGTAGATACGCAGTATTTT. It encodes CASRPRTSVDTQYF. Based on the CDR3 plus reference TRBV2 and TRBJ2-3, the full variable domain is EPEVTQTPSHQVTQMGQEVILRCVPISNHLYFYWYRQILGQKVEFLVSFYNNEISEKSEIFDDQFSVERPDGSNFTLKIRSTKLEDSAMYFCASRPRTSVDTQYFGPGTRLTVL.

The chain recombines TRBV14 with TRBJ2-7, with 8 bases that match TRBD1. After removal of 1 base from V and 1 base from J, the junction contained 9 bases not matched to a gene. The germline V gene encodes CDR1 SGHDN and CDR2 FVKESK. The CDR3 runs to 17 residues. CDR3 DNA: TGTGCCAGCAGCCAAGTGGGGGCCGGGACAGGTTCCTACGAGCAGTACTTC. Its protein product is CASSQVGAGTGSYEQYF.

This clone was observed a few times. This chain joins TRBV4-1 and TRBJ1-3; no firm D call. The germline V gene has CDR1 MGHRA and CDR2 YSYEKL. The CDR3 covers 14 residues. The V end lost 1 base, the J end lost 2 bases, and 6 bases lay between the germline ends. The CDR3 bases are TGCGCCAGCAGCCAAGGGCCAGCTGGAAACACCATATATTTT. Translating it yields CASSQGPAGNTIYF.

The CDR3, as DNA: TGTGCCTGGAGACGGACAGGGTTACTTGAAAAACTGTTTTTT. It is translated as CAWRRTGLLEKLFF. The chain links TRBV30 to TRBJ1-4; 8 bases align to TRBD1. CDR1 GTSNPN and CDR2 SVGIG come from the germline V gene (reference sequence). The CDR3 is 14 amino acids. V was clipped by 3 bases and J by 7 bases; unmatched bases: 7.

The J gene is TRBJ1-1, the V gene TRBV7-8, with unresolved D. Germline lookup yields CDR1 SGHVS and CDR2 FQNEAQ. There are 14 residues in the CDR3. Between the trimmed V and J ends, which lost 6 bases and 2 bases, there was a span of 13 bases. The chain's CDR3 is CASRSNAGNTEAFF. The CDR3 DNA reads as TGTGCCAGCAGGTCCAACGCAGGAAACACTGAAGCTTTCTTT.

This chain links TRBV11-2 with TRBJ1-4; D is perhaps TRBD1 (6 bases). This CDR3 has 15 residues. In germline, CDR1 is SGHAT, CDR2 FQNNGV. V lost 4 bases and J lost 4, with 13 bases in between. CDR3 bases: TGTGCCAGCAGCTCACAGGGTCCGGGTAATGAAAAACTGTTTTTT. It is translated as CASSSQGPGNEKLFF.

The rearrangement uses TRBV11-2 and TRBJ2-7; D is unclear. V lost 5 bases and J lost 0, with 8 bases in between. The germline gives CDR1 SGHAT, CDR2 FQNNGV. This CDR3 is built from 13 residues. The CDR3 region is CASSLRSSYEQYF. The CDR3 bases are TGTGCCAGCAGCCTACGGTCCTCCTACGAGCAGTACTTC. The whole variable domain, filled in from reference TRBV11-2 and TRBJ2-7, reads EAGVAQSPRYKIIEKRQSVAFWCNPISGHATLYWYQQILGQGPKLLIQFQNNGVVDDSQLPKDRFSAERLKGVDSTLKIQPAKLEDSAVYLCASSLRSSYEQYFGPGTRLTVT.

The chain joins TRBV13 to TRBJ1-1, with a possible D match to TRBD1 (5 bases). Deletions cut 5 bases from V and 3 bases from J, with 16 bases between. The length of the CDR3 is 15 residues. Germline CDR1 and CDR2: PRHDT and FYEKMQ (reference sequence). The CDR3 region is CASSLAWGGDTEAFF. The DNA for the CDR3 is TGTGCCAGCAGCCTCGCGTGGGGGGGGGACACTGAAGCTTTCTTT.

The chain joins TRBV10-1 to TRBJ1-6, with D hard to call. Germline V lookup: CDR1 WNHNN, CDR2 SYGVQD (reference sequence). Trimming cost V 7 bases and J 0 bases, with 10 bases left between them. The CDR3 runs to 15 residues. In DNA, the CDR3 is TGCGCCAGCACCGAACGGAGCTCCTATAATTCACCCCTCCACTTT. It encodes CASTERSSYNSPLHF.

The genes are TRBV7-9 and TRBJ1-1, with D perhaps matching TRBD1 (6 bases). This CDR3 has 13 residues. From germline, CDR1 is SEHNR and CDR2 FQNEAQ (reference sequence). Trimming stripped 5 bases from V and 1 base from J, with 8 bases between. The CDR3 sequence is CASSTQGNTEAFF. CDR3 DNA: TGTGCCAGCAGCACACAGGGGAACACTGAAGCTTTCTTT.

The chain is built from TRBV6-5 and TRBJ1-4; D remains ambiguous. The CDR3 is 12 residues long. V was cut by 7 bases and J by 11 bases, with 14 bases left in between. Germline values: CDR1 MNHEY, CDR2 SVGAGI. CDR3 DNA sequence: TGTGCCAGCACCTACTGGCGGCAGAAACTGTTTTTT. The encoded protein is CASTYWRQKLFF.